One sample yielded the 27 T cell receptor beta chains listed below, sequenced in a study of shared clonotypes between healthy human individuals (dated by TCRdb to the early 2020s). The protocol used for the library was the immunoSEQ multiplex PCR assay. Held by TCRdb, this immuneACCESS table contains in-frame sequences only and omits some clones. Under half of the omission traces to an unresolved V gene where checked; the cause of the rest is unknown. In all, the sample holds under 1,900,000 clones, and roughly 98.5% of those were seen once. In total, the top ten clones hold over 0.3% of the sample. The sample taken for sequencing was naive CD4+ T cells sorted from blood. Interpreted using the paper, the cell subset or site label stands for: CD45RA+ positively selected. The source of these receptors is a man aged 25-45 years in good health.

The chain carries TRBV2 and TRBJ2-7, with D hard to call. With 0 bases removed from V and 2 bases from J, the gap between germline ends came to 8 bases. CDR1 and CDR2 from the germline V gene are SNHLY and FYNNEI. The CDR3 spans 14 residues. CDR3 nucleotide sequence: TGTGCCAGCAGTGAAGCGTTGTCAACCTACGAGCAGTACTTC. It codes for CASSEALSTYEQYF.

The chain employs TRBV9 and TRBJ2-7; D is perhaps TRBD1 or TRBD2 (5 bases each). The germline V gene encodes CDR1 SGDLS and CDR2 YYNGEE. V dropped 0 bases and J dropped 3 bases, with 34 bases sitting between them. The CDR3 extends over 22 amino acids. CDR3 loop: CASSVAPTTFWGRPDNDYEQYF. In DNA form, the CDR3 reads TGTGCCAGCAGCGTAGCCCCAACAACGTTTTGGGGACGTCCTGATAATGACTACGAGCAGTACTTC.

With regard to this clone: The same CDR3 is also encoded by other DNA sequences in this sample. The rearrangement links TRBV5-4 to TRBJ2-5; TRBD1 might be the D (5 bases). Germline assignment: CDR1 SGHNT and CDR2 YYREEE (reference sequence). Trimming took off 1 base at V and 2 bases at J, with 9 bases between the two ends. CDR3 length: 14 amino acids. This CDR3 is CASSLKGRQETQYF. The CDR3 DNA sequence: TGTGCCAGCAGCTTGAAGGGGCGTCAAGAGACCCAGTACTTC.

V usage is TRBV2 and J usage is TRBJ2-1; tentatively, D is TRBD1 or TRBD2 (5 bases each). The V gene lost 7 bases and the J gene lost 4 bases, with 8 bases spanning the gap. This CDR3 comprises 12 residues. The germline V gene encodes CDR1 SNHLY and CDR2 FYNNEI. The CDR3: CASTGRYNEQFF. CDR3 coding DNA: TGTGCCAGCACAGGGAGATACAATGAGCAGTTCTTC.

The V call is TRBV5-1, the J call TRBJ1-1; maybe TRBD1 (5 bases). This CDR3 spans 16 amino acids. Germline values: CDR1 SGHRS, CDR2 YFSETQ. V lost 3 bases and J 7 bases, leaving 22 bases between the germline ends. CDR3 nucleotides: TGCGCCAGCAGCTCGTCCGGTGACAGCAAACGGGGTGAAGCTTTCTTT. Its protein product is CASSSSGDSKRGEAFF. The full variable domain, completed using reference TRBV5-1 and TRBJ1-1, is KAGVTQTPRYLIKTRGQQVTLSCSPISGHRSVSWYQQTPGQGLQFLFEYFSETQRNKGNFPGRFSGRQFSNSRSEMNVSTLELGDSALYLCASSSSGDSKRGEAFFGQGTRLTVV.

The genes are TRBV6-5 and TRBJ2-3, with 7 bases that match TRBD2. The CDR3 has 13 amino acids. V was clipped by 10 bases and J by 1 base; unmatched bases: 5. Looked up from germline, CDR1 is MNHEY and CDR2 is SVGAGI. The CDR3 sequence is CATRDYRTDTQYF. The CDR3, as DNA: TGTGCCACCAGGGACTACCGCACAGATACGCAGTATTTT.

The rearrangement uses TRBV18 and TRBJ2-3; D uncertain. This CDR3 spans 14 amino acids. CDR1 and CDR2 (germline): KGHSH, LQKENI. V was shortened by 3 bases and J by 7 bases, with 14 bases between the two germline ends. The CDR3, as DNA: TGTGCCAGCTCACCCACCACTTCCGCCTATACGCAGTATTTT. Residues: CASSPTTSAYTQYF.

The chain couples TRBV7-6 to TRBJ2-3; the match to TRBD2 covers 8 bases. The CDR3 runs 18 residues. Trimming at V came to 0 bases and at J to 8 bases, leaving 16 bases not matched to a gene. Germline CDR1 and CDR2: SGHVS and FNYEAQ. The CDR3 nucleotides are TGTGCCAGCAGCTTAGCGTTTGGTACGGGAGGGCCTGAGGGTACGCAGTATTTT. It is translated as CASSLAFGTGGPEGTQYF. The full variable domain, in which reference TRBV7-6 and TRBJ2-3 provide the parts outside the CDR3, is GAGVSQSPRYKVTKRGQDVALRCDPISGHVSLYWYRQALGQGPEFLTYFNYEAQQDKSGLPNDRFSAERPEGSISTLTIQRTEQRDSAMYRCASSLAFGTGGPEGTQYFGPGTRLTVL.

The gene calls are TRBV6-6 and TRBJ2-2; 7 bases are shared with TRBD1. After removal of 8 bases from V and 2 bases from J, the junction contained 2 bases not matched to a gene. The CDR3 spans 13 residues. Per germline, CDR1 MNHNY and CDR2 SVGAGI (reference sequence). The CDR3 here is CASRDRNTGELFF. The CDR3 DNA sequence: TGTGCCAGCCGGGACAGAAACACCGGGGAGCTGTTTTTT.

The V call is TRBV28, the J call TRBJ2-7; 9 bases are shared with TRBD1. Looked up from germline, CDR1 is MDHEN and CDR2 is SYDVKM. The junction had 11 bases not matched to a gene; V was cut back by 7 bases and J by 4 bases. The CDR3 covers 15 residues. CDR3 nucleotides: TGTGCCAGCAACCAACTACAGGGGGCGGGTTACGAGCAGTACTTC. Amino acids: CASNQLQGAGYEQYF.

This chain joins TRBV5-1 and TRBJ2-5; 7 bases are a match to TRBD1. Trimming cost V 2 bases and J 7 bases; bases outside gene matches: 5. The CDR3 has 13 residues. Germline assignment: CDR1 SGHRS and CDR2 YFSETQ. In DNA, the CDR3 is TGCGCCAGCAGCTTCCAGGGGGTCGGGACCCAGTACTTC. Translating gives CASSFQGVGTQYF.

The chain combines TRBV10-3 with TRBJ2-7; the match to TRBD1 covers 8 bases. Germline values: CDR1 ENHRY, CDR2 SYGVKD. Germline trimming cut 6 bases from V and 2 bases from J; bases unmatched to any gene: 6. This CDR3 is built from 14 residues. CDR3 residues: CAISELGQAYEQYF. In DNA, the CDR3 is TGTGCCATCAGCGAATTGGGACAGGCCTACGAGCAGTACTTC.

This sequence joins TRBV5-1 and TRBJ2-6, with D perhaps matching TRBD1 or TRBD2 (5 bases each). Germline loops: CDR1 SGHRS, CDR2 YFSETQ. V lost 4 bases to trimming and J lost 4 bases, with 12 bases between them. There are 15 residues in the CDR3. The CDR3 DNA follows: TGCGCCAGCAGCCCCGGGGCGGCGGGGGCCAACGTCCTGACTTTC. It translates to CASSPGAAGANVLTF.

The chain carries TRBV2 and TRBJ2-1; 8 nucleotides agree with TRBD2. The CDR3 is 15 residues long. Trimming cost V 6 bases and J 8 bases; bases outside gene matches: 12. Germline V gene lookup returns CDR1 SNHLY and CDR2 FYNNEI. CDR3 DNA sequence: TGTGCCAGCAGCCCGGTGGCGGGAGGTAGCCATGAGCAGTTCTTC. Amino acid sequence: CASSPVAGGSHEQFF. Looking up the rest from reference TRBV2 and TRBJ2-1 gives the full variable domain: EPEVTQTPSHQVTQMGQEVILRCVPISNHLYFYWYRQILGQKVEFLVSFYNNEISEKSEIFDDQFSVERPDGSNFTLKIRSTKLEDSAMYFCASSPVAGGSHEQFFGPGTRLTVL.

The J gene is TRBJ2-7, the V gene TRBV10-2; 8 nucleotides agree with TRBD1. V was pared by 7 bases and J by 3 bases, with 2 bases of the junction left unmatched. CDR1 and CDR2 from the germline V gene are WSHSY and SAAADI. The CDR3 has 12 residues. The DNA of the CDR3 is TGCGCCAGCAAGGACAGGGTCTACGAGCAGTACTTC. Translated: CASKDRVYEQYF.

The chain uses TRBV28 and TRBJ2-1; 8 nucleotides align to TRBD2. From germline, CDR1 is MDHEN and CDR2 SYDVKM. V shed 6 bases and J 7 bases; nucleotides not matched to a gene: 5. This CDR3 contains 13 residues. CDR3 coding DNA: TGTGCCAGCAGCGCTAGCGGGTTGAATGAGCAGTTCTTC. This translates into CASSASGLNEQFF.

The table lists this clone with a count of one. J is TRBJ2-7 and V is TRBV4-1; maybe TRBD2 (6 bases). Trimming left V 0 bases short and J 7 bases short, with 19 bases between. In germline, CDR1 is MGHRA, CDR2 YSYEKL. The CDR3 is made up of 16 amino acids. CDR3 nucleotides: TGCGCCAGCAGCCAAGATCGATTAGCGGCCAGGAGTGAGCAGTACTTC. Amino acids: CASSQDRLAARSEQYF.

The rearrangement uses TRBV5-4 and TRBJ1-2, with D possibly being TRBD1 (6 bases). Germline V gene data show CDR1 as SGHNT and CDR2 as YYREEE (reference sequence). This CDR3 region has 15 residues. Trimming took off 4 bases at V and 0 bases at J, with 13 bases between the two ends. The CDR3 reads CASSRSGDTNYGYTF. Here the CDR3 DNA reads TGTGCCAGCAGCAGATCAGGGGACACTAACTATGGCTACACCTTC.

This clone was recorded only once. The chain is built from TRBV25-1 and TRBJ2-1, with 9 bases aligning to TRBD1. The CDR3 contains 14 residues. Germline V CDR1 and CDR2: MGHDK, SYGVNS. V lost 2 bases to trimming and J lost 7 bases; unmatched junction nucleotides: 3. CDR3: CASSEGQGRNEQFF. In DNA form, the CDR3 reads TGTGCCAGCAGTGAAGGACAGGGGAGGAATGAGCAGTTCTTC.

The gene calls are TRBV11-3 and TRBJ2-1; 10 bases fit TRBD1. Germline lookup yields CDR1 SGHNT and CDR2 YENEEA. This CDR3 region has 16 residues. V lost 0 bases to trimming and J lost 8 bases; unmatched junction nucleotides: 7. As DNA, the CDR3 is TGTGCCAGCAGCTTAGACCGGGACAGGGGAGTGTATGAGCAGTTCTTC. This gives the protein CASSLDRDRGVYEQFF.

The V and J genes are TRBV6-4 and TRBJ2-1; D possibly corresponds to TRBD2 (6 bases). Per the germline V gene, CDR1 is MRHNA and CDR2 is SNTAGT. V lost 8 bases to trimming and J lost 1 base, with 12 bases between them. This CDR3 has 14 residues. The CDR3 loop reads CASWDGSSYNEQFF. In DNA form, the CDR3 reads TGTGCCAGCTGGGACGGGAGTTCCTACAATGAGCAGTTCTTC.

The CDR3 nucleotides are TGTGCCAGCAGTCCCCGGACTCCCTACGAGCAGTACTTC. Amino acids: CASSPRTPYEQYF. The rearrangement links TRBV28 to TRBJ2-7, with TRBD2 as a possible D gene (5 bases). Trimming left V 5 bases short and J 2 bases short, with 10 bases between. The CDR3 runs 13 residues. Germline assignment: CDR1 MDHEN and CDR2 SYDVKM. The whole variable domain, remainder taken from reference TRBV28 and TRBJ2-7, is DVKVTQSSRYLVKRTGEKVFLECVQDMDHENMFWYRQDPGLGLRLIYFSYDVKMKEKGDIPEGYSVSREKKERFSLILESASTNQTSMYLCASSPRTPYEQYFGPGTRLTVT.

This chain connects TRBV5-4 to TRBJ1-2; D is possibly TRBD1 (6 bases). The germline V gene has CDR1 SGHNT and CDR2 YYREEE (reference sequence). V was clipped by 2 bases and J by 5 bases, with 16 bases between them. CDR3 length: 15 amino acids. CDR3 sequence (DNA): TGTGCCAGCAGCTTCCCTGGGACAACGAGTTATGGCTACACCTTC. Translating it yields CASSFPGTTSYGYTF.

The chain uses TRBV28 and TRBJ1-5, with 7 bases lining up with TRBD1. Germline assignment: CDR1 MDHEN and CDR2 SYDVKM. The CDR3 runs to 15 residues. The V segment lost 5 bases and the J segment 5 bases; nucleotides outside the gene matches: 9. DNA for the CDR3: TGTGCCAGCAGTCCATCCCGTACAGGGGATCAGCCCCAGCATTTT. Protein: CASSPSRTGDQPQHF.

The rearrangement links TRBV5-1 to TRBJ2-7, with D uncertain. CDR3 size: 13 residues. From germline, CDR1 is SGHRS and CDR2 YFSETQ. V was cut by 2 bases and J by 3 bases, with 9 bases left in between. The CDR3 DNA is TGCGCCAGCAGCTTTTTTGGTGGCTACGAGCAGTACTTC. Translating gives CASSFFGGYEQYF.

The chain is built from TRBV9 and TRBJ2-1; weak D call: TRBD2 (5 bases). V lost 5 bases and J lost 4, with 13 bases in between. The CDR3 is made up of 14 amino acids. Germline CDR1 and CDR2: SGDLS and YYNGEE. CDR3 sequence reads: CASRGGGQYNEQFF. CDR3 in DNA: TGTGCCAGCAGGGGCGGCGGGCAGTACAATGAGCAGTTCTTC.

The V call is TRBV19, the J call TRBJ1-1; TRBD1 agrees at 7 bases. This CDR3 is built from 12 residues. V trimming: 10 bases; J trimming: 4 bases; junction bases outside the gene matches: 6. The germline V gene has CDR1 LNHDA and CDR2 SQIVND (reference sequence). The CDR3 is CATWTGGTEAFF. CDR3 DNA: TGTGCCACTTGGACAGGCGGCACTGAAGCTTTCTTT.